The T cell receptor (beta chain) described here comes from a study of blood T cell repertoires in COVID-19. The CDR3 is 14 amino acids. Germline CDR1 reads MNHEY; CDR2 reads SVGAGI. The V and J ends lost 4 bases and 5 bases respectively, with 14 bases between them. Repertoires were generated with immunoSEQ multiplex PCR, while TCRdb's copy carries only in-frame clones and drops some. The sample shows some 150,000 clones, 65% to 90% of them seen only once. Sequenced material: peripheral blood. This receptor was obtained from a woman aged 60-75 years with active or convalescent COVID-19. The genes are TRBV6-5 and TRBJ1-1; D is undetermined. The CDR3 region has the DNA TGTGCCAGCAGTTCGGAGCCACTAGGAACTGAAGCTTTCTTT. Translating it yields CASSSEPLGTEAFF.